Listed below are T cell receptor beta chains from one sample, sequenced in a study of cytomegalovirus exposure and HLA in healthy donors. Assay: immunoSEQ multiplex PCR; the TCRdb copy retains only in-frame clones and omits some. The sample shows around 150,000 clones, 80% of them seen only once. Input material: PBMCs. All receptors come from a human donor in good health. The CDR3 runs from the conserved cysteine through the conserved F or W. Fields, in order: V gene, J gene, CDR3 protein.

>TRBV6-5|TRBJ2-7
CASKLAGSSSYEQYF
>TRBV2|TRBJ1-2
CASSEGLGHGYTF
>TRBV6-1|TRBJ2-5
CAGSLAEKETQYF
>TRBV28|TRBJ1-2
CASSSTENYGYTF
>TRBV9|TRBJ2-7
CASSVDWDRPYEQYF
>TRBV19|TRBJ1-5
CASSDSTVTPQHF
>TRBV7-9|TRBJ2-7
CSSSFGGGEQYF
>TRBV11-2|TRBJ2-1
CASTPKGGTGSHEQFF
>TRBV4-3|TRBJ2-1
CASSQEVLRSSYNEQFF
>TRBV7-9|TRBJ1-6
CASSPRVLNSPLHF
>TRBV29-1|TRBJ2-2
CSVKAESGELFF
>TRBV5-1|TRBJ2-1
CASSLVGLAGGPMGSSYNEQFF
>TRBV9|TRBJ2-2
CASSDYVGTSDGQYTGELFF
>TRBV4-1|TRBJ1-4
CASSQDSVNEKLFF
>TRBV2|TRBJ1-2
CASREGARGYTF
>TRBV9|TRBJ1-2
CASFDRGYGYTF
>TRBV7-3|TRBJ2-1
CASSLTLGGGADNEQFF
>TRBV4-1|-
CASSQGEASNYEQYF
>TRBV6-5|TRBJ2-5
CASRGGGNMETQYF
>TRBV4-2|TRBJ2-3
CASSQGLADTQYF
>TRBV5-1|TRBJ1-2
CASSTGTANYGYTF
>TRBV11-2|TRBJ1-4
CASSNRDRLSEKLFF
>TRBV4-3|TRBJ1-6
CASSQDMALPSPLHF
>TRBV7-2|TRBJ2-1
CASSSRLANLHNEQFF
>TRBV11-2|TRBJ1-4
CASSVVPSGATNEKLFF
>TRBV4-1|TRBJ2-1
CASSQEGRGVFRPGGNEQFF
>TRBV19|TRBJ2-1
CASSGSNSYNEQFF
>TRBV18|TRBJ2-7
CASSPQRGYYEQYF
>TRBV5-6|TRBJ1-2
CASSLRQGHGYGYTF
>TRBV14|TRBJ1-2
CASSLSGISGYTF
>TRBV27|TRBJ1-4
CASSHGVSFEKLFF
>TRBV9|TRBJ1-5
CASSVGTGHQPQHF
>TRBV2|TRBJ2-2
CARGVTGAPGELFF
>TRBV5-1|TRBJ1-3
CASSTYHSASSGNTIYF
>TRBV18|TRBJ2-5
CASSPGGGETQYF
>TRBV2|TRBJ1-1
CASSPQGGDTEAFF
>TRBV11-3|TRBJ2-7
CASSLSAGTYEQYF
>TRBV19|TRBJ1-1
CASSIPRETEAFF
>TRBV25-1|TRBJ1-2
CASSEDRGRGYGYTF
>TRBV27|TRBJ1-1
CASSLARLNTEAFF
>TRBV4-1|TRBJ2-3
CASSPLSGGGISPDTQYF
>TRBV6-6|TRBJ2-3
CASTLAGGPADTQYF
>TRBV2|TRBJ2-7
CASSEIREQYF
>TRBV7-6|TRBJ2-7
CASSPLGTGGFEQYF
>TRBV5-6|TRBJ2-7
CASRVTVSSYEQYF
>TRBV19|TRBJ1-5
CASTDRGDQPQHF
>TRBV19|TRBJ1-6
CASSKIPGQGDSPLHF